This T cell receptor (beta chain) was sequenced during a study of shared clonotypes between healthy human individuals. Across the study: Donors were a couple of women and a few men aged 18 to 49.

The CDR3 contains 15 residues. Germline trimming cut 3 bases from V and 1 base from J; bases unmatched to any gene: 4. The germline V gene encodes CDR1 KGHSH and CDR2 LQKENI. The protocol was immunoSEQ multiplex PCR, while the TCRdb copy is restricted to in-frame clones and leaves out a portion. The sample records roughly 2,500,000 clones, approximately 93% being singletons. Points on this clone: No antigen is known for it.

A split of CD4+ cells into CD45RA+ naive and CD45RA-negative memory subsets was performed. General study results and limits: Only blood was sampled, and tissue TCR repertoires likely differ from blood ones. Clonotypes not shared had lower generation probabilities than those common to all four donors.

The sequence came from a man between 18 and 29 years old in good health. Some clones in this sample may be carry-over from other donors' samples. The sample taken for sequencing was naive CD4+ T cells from PBMCs. Subset specified: CD45RA+ positively selected. This chain joins TRBV18 and TRBJ2-7; TRBD1 matches 9 bases. CDR3 sequence (DNA): TGTGCCAGCTCACCCCAAGGACAGGGGTCCTACGAGCAGTACTTC. The encoded protein is CASSPQGQGSYEQYF.